This T cell receptor (beta chain) was captured by sequencing in a study of TIL therapy for anti-PD-1-resistant metastatic lung cancer. The time point is: pre-treatment sample, taken before nivolumab and TIL therapy. The CDR3 totals 13 residues. The trim removed 6 bases at V and 5 bases at J, leaving 6 bases unmatched. CDR1 and CDR2 (germline): MNHEY, SMNVEV (reference sequence). This was the immunoSEQ v3 assay. Measured with immunoSEQ multiplex PCR; TCRdb has only the in-frame clones, and not every one. The profile covers tens of thousands of clones, with around 69% appearing a single time and about 6.3% taken by the ten largest.

This material consisted of blood, taken at baseline. This chain joins TRBV27 and TRBJ2-5, with TRBD2 matching over 7 bases. The receptor was isolated from a person between 25 and 80 years old with non-small cell lung cancer. CDR3 sequence (DNA): TGTGCCAGCAGAGACCTCGGGGGGGAGACCCAGTACTTC. This encodes CASRDLGGETQYF.